This paragraph covers one T cell receptor beta chain sequence. This record belongs to a study of CD8+ T cells in alopecia areata. Overall study: Severity scoring for treated patients was based on the percentage of affected scalp area.

Germline-derived CDR1 and CDR2 are SQVTM and ANQGSEA. The CDR3 length is 13 residues. The V segment lost 4 bases and the J segment 4 bases; nucleotides outside the gene matches: 3. Sequencing used cDNA as its template, made by extracting RNA and reverse transcribing it. Assay used: immunoSEQ multiplex PCR; TCRdb lists only in-frame clones, some missing. The sample lists 200,000 to 250,000 clones; under 75% were seen once. Stated treatment: oral pan-JAK inhibitor, 5-10 mg twice daily. The TCR sequence derives from a human donor with alopecia areata. This material consisted of CD4+ T cells sorted from blood, taken at week 4, from a patient treated with tofacitinib. The V call is TRBV29-1, the J call TRBJ1-5, with 8 bases lining up with TRBD1. CDR3 sequence reads: CSVAGQGNQPQHF. CDR3 bases: TGCAGCGTTGCCGGACAGGGTAATCAGCCCCAGCATTTT.